This paragraph reports one T cell receptor beta chain. Clones were sequenced by immunoSEQ multiplex PCR, and TCRdb holds only the in-frame ones, with some missing. The sample consists of fewer than 200,000 clones, 76% of them appearing once. This CDR3 has 13 amino acids. CDR1 MNHEY and CDR2 SVGAGI come from the germline V gene. V lost 4 bases to trimming and J lost 5 bases, with 11 bases between them. This sample is drawn from a study of blood T cell repertoires in COVID-19. Study overall: Whether acute or convalescent, the COVID-19 samples came from the United States, Italy and Spain. T cells, B-cell-depleted T cells, or PBMCs provided the cDNA or gDNA that served as material.

This receptor was identified in a woman of 80 years or more with acute or convalescent COVID-19. The chain carries TRBV6-5 and TRBJ1-1; D is possibly TRBD1 (5 bases). Sequencing used peripheral blood. CDR3: CASSFLQGTEAFF. CDR3 DNA sequence: TGTGCCAGCAGTTTTCTTCAGGGAACTGAAGCTTTCTTT.